The 30 T cell receptor beta chains below come from one sample, sequenced in a study of T-cell reconstitution after alpha-beta-depleted transplantation in children. As it was prepared, the TCRbeta library received unique molecular identifiers. TCRdb itself ran the PCR reads through MiXCR, one entry per CDR3 protein. In the table there are more than 250,000 distinct CDR3 sequences, approximately 9.8% of which are singletons. The sample consisted of PBMCs from the stem cell graft donor, taken from the stem cell graft. The source of these receptors is a human donor who donated a stem cell graft to a child with SCID.

This chain connects TRBV4-2 to TRBJ1-5, with D possibly TRBD1 on 6 matching bases. Trimming removed 2 bases from V and 9 bases from J, with 17 bases in between. Germline V gene data show CDR1 as LGHNA and CDR2 as YNFKEQ. The CDR3 covers 15 residues. Here the CDR3 DNA reads TGTGCCAGCAGCCAATCAGGGGCCATGGTGAGGCCCCAGCATTTT. Its translation: CASSQSGAMVRPQHF.

This clonotype was seen repeatedly, ten times or more. The chain is built from TRBV6-5 and TRBJ1-4; a possible D gene is TRBD1 (5 bases). This CDR3 has 14 amino acids. CDR1 and CDR2 (germline): MNHEY, SVGAGI. The germline V and J ends were trimmed by 4 bases and 7 bases, with 13 bases remaining between them. Here the CDR3 DNA reads TGTGCCAGCAGTTGGGGGGGAGGAGGTGAAAAACTGTTTTTT. This codes for CASSWGGGGEKLFF.

This clonotype has at least ten counts. This rearrangement joins TRBV12-3 or TRBV12-4 to TRBJ2-1, with D possibly being TRBD2 (6 bases). Trimming pared 6 bases from V and 9 bases from J, leaving 15 bases between. The CDR3 totals 13 residues. CDR3 residues: CASRAGTEGEQFF. For the CDR3, the DNA is TGTGCCAGCAGAGCCGGGACTGAAGGTGAGCAGTTCTTC.

The chain couples TRBV7-7 to TRBJ2-3, with 7 bases matching TRBD2. J was trimmed by 6 bases and V by 5 bases; bases with no gene match: 8. CDR1 is SSHAT and CDR2 is FNYEAQ in the germline V gene (reference sequence). The CDR3 is made up of 14 amino acids. The CDR3 region has the DNA TGTGCCAGCAGCGCCGCCGGGACTACTGATACGCAGTATTTT. Protein sequence: CASSAAGTTDTQYF.

This clonotype was seen ten or more times. The chain is built from TRBV2 and TRBJ1-1; D is perhaps TRBD1 (6 bases). Germline CDR1 SNHLY, CDR2 FYNNEI. V shed 6 bases and J shed 1 base, with 18 bases lying between them. The CDR3 contains 16 residues. The CDR3 DNA sequence: TGTGCCAGCAGCGTCGACAGGTTCCCCACGAACACTGAAGCTTTCTTT. It specifies CASSVDRFPTNTEAFF.

The gene calls are TRBV18 and TRBJ2-7; D unclear. Trimming removed 2 bases at V and 3 bases at J, with 8 bases between. This CDR3 is built from 13 residues. Germline loops: CDR1 KGHSH, CDR2 LQKENI. Here the CDR3 reads CASSPSENYEQYF. The CDR3 DNA is TGTGCCAGCTCACCATCCGAAAACTACGAGCAGTACTTC.

This clonotype was observed at least ten times. The CDR3 sequence is CASSPQEGTEAFF. In DNA form, the CDR3 reads TGTGCCAGCAGCCCCCAGGAGGGCACTGAAGCTTTCTTT. The rearrangement uses TRBV7-6 and TRBJ1-1; no clear D gene. The CDR3 contains 13 residues. Deletions cut 5 bases from V and 4 bases from J, with 11 bases between. CDR1 is SGHVS, CDR2 FNYEAQ, per germline.

In this sample, this clonotype turned up a few times. The chain carries TRBV2 and TRBJ2-7; 9 nucleotides align to TRBD1. Germline CDR1 and CDR2: SNHLY and FYNNEI. The length of the CDR3 is 15 residues. After removal of 2 bases from V and 5 bases from J, the junction contained 7 bases not matched to a gene. The chain's CDR3 is CASSENRGLIHEQYF. CDR3 nucleotide sequence: TGTGCCAGCAGTGAAAACAGGGGGCTTATCCACGAGCAGTACTTC.

This clonotype appeared many times. The J gene is TRBJ2-5, the V gene TRBV3-1; the D gene is possibly TRBD2 (5 bases). Germline V gene data show CDR1 as LGHDT and CDR2 as YNNKEL (reference sequence). This CDR3 comprises 16 residues. The V gene lost 4 bases and the J gene lost 1 base, with 16 bases spanning the gap. CDR3 sequence: CASSPQSGPAQETQYF. DNA for the CDR3: TGTGCCAGCAGCCCCCAGAGCGGCCCTGCCCAAGAGACCCAGTACTTC.

This clonotype has only a few counts. The chain combines TRBV6-1 with TRBJ2-7; D gene unclear. This CDR3 is 13 amino acids long. CDR1 and CDR2 (germline): MNHNS, SASEGT. V gave up 6 bases and J gave up 5 bases, with 14 bases separating them. The CDR3 protein is CASSPNHGHEQYF. DNA of the CDR3: TGTGCCAGCAGCCCCAACCATGGGCACGAGCAGTACTTC.

This chain links TRBV2 with TRBJ1-1, with TRBD1 matching 7 bases. CDR1 and CDR2 from the germline V gene are SNHLY and FYNNEI. The CDR3 length is 14 residues. V dropped 7 bases and J dropped 0; count of bases not matched to a gene: 5. This CDR3 reads CASIEGAVNTEAFF. The CDR3 DNA sequence: TGTGCCAGCATCGAGGGGGCCGTGAACACTGAAGCTTTCTTT.

The rearrangement joins TRBV20-1 to TRBJ1-5; weak D call: TRBD1 (6 bases). This CDR3 comprises 16 residues. Germline V gives CDR1 DFQATT, CDR2 SNEGSKA (reference sequence). With 6 bases removed from V and 0 bases from J, the gap between germline ends came to 18 bases. The CDR3, as DNA: TGCAGTGCCTCGAGACAGGCCTGGTATAGCAATCAGCCCCAGCATTTT. It specifies CSASRQAWYSNQPQHF.

This clonotype has just a few counts. V usage is TRBV15 and J usage is TRBJ1-3; unclear D gene. V lost 0 bases to trimming and J lost 7 bases, with 7 bases between them. The CDR3 is 13 amino acids. Germline V CDR1 and CDR2: LNHNV, YYDKDF (reference sequence). CDR3 loop: CATSRDRENTIYF. CDR3 bases: TGTGCCACCAGCAGAGATCGAGAGAACACCATATATTTT. Looking up the rest from reference TRBV15 and TRBJ1-3 gives the full variable domain: DAMVIQNPRYQVTQFGKPVTLSCSQTLNHNVMYWYQQKSSQAPKLLFHYYDKDFNNEADTPDNFQSRRPNTSFCFLDIRSPGLGDTAMYLCATSRDRENTIYFGEGSWLTVV.

In this sample, this clonotype turned up many times. This chain joins TRBV2 and TRBJ2-1; D is unclear. The germline gives CDR1 SNHLY, CDR2 FYNNEI. The CDR3 extends over 11 amino acids. Trimming removed 0 bases from V and 13 bases from J, with 7 bases in between. CDR3 protein: CASSEAQQQFF. CDR3 nucleotide sequence: TGTGCCAGCAGTGAAGCCCAGCAACAGTTCTTC. Drawing the rest from reference TRBV2 and TRBJ2-1, the complete variable domain is EPEVTQTPSHQVTQMGQEVILRCVPISNHLYFYWYRQILGQKVEFLVSFYNNEISEKSEIFDDQFSVERPDGSNFTLKIRSTKLEDSAMYFCASSEAQQQFFGPGTRLTVL.

This clonotype was detected a few times. It is unclear where the CDR3 begins or ends on the DNA, so no DNA is shown, and the CDR3 is as TCRdb lists it. The V gene is TRBV7-2, the J gene TRBJ2-5; the table's D call TRBD2 went unverified against the DNA. Germline V gene sequence: CDR1 SGHTA, CDR2 FQGNSA. With termini counted, the CDR3 has 16 amino acids. CDR3 residues: CASSLTFGGAQETQYF.

This chain links TRBV24-1 with TRBJ2-1; the match to TRBD1 covers 7 bases. Germline CDR1 and CDR2: KGHDR and SFDVKD. The CDR3 runs to 17 residues. V lost 3 bases, J lost 2 bases, and 9 bases stayed unmatched. CDR3 DNA: TGTGCCACCAGTGATCGTAGACAGGGCCCGGCCTACAATGAGCAGTTCTTC. It specifies CATSDRRQGPAYNEQFF.

The V gene is TRBV20-1, the J gene TRBJ1-5; D gene unclear. Trimming left V 3 bases short and J 4 bases short, with 16 bases between. Looked up from germline, CDR1 is DFQATT and CDR2 is SNEGSKA (reference sequence). The length of the CDR3 is 15 residues. The CDR3 region is CSASKFGMGNQPQHF. Written as DNA, the CDR3 is TGCAGTGCTAGTAAGTTCGGGATGGGTAATCAGCCCCAGCATTTT.

The sample holds many counts of this clonotype. CDR3 loop: CASSLAEDTQYF. CDR3 nucleotides: TGTGCCAGCAGCTTGGCAGAAGATACGCAGTATTTT. The chain combines TRBV5-6 with TRBJ2-3, with D uncertain. Germline loops: CDR1 SGHDT, CDR2 YYEEEE. V lost 0 bases and J lost 5, with 4 bases in between. CDR3 length: 12 residues.

This clonotype has only a few counts. The rearrangement joins TRBV12-3 or TRBV12-4 to TRBJ2-7; 13 nucleotides align to TRBD2. The CDR3 is 16 amino acids. After removal of 5 bases from V and 4 bases from J, the junction contained 8 bases not matched to a gene. In DNA form, the CDR3 reads TGTGCCAGCAGTGGCCGGACTAGCGGGGGAGGATACGAGCAGTACTTC. Its protein is CASSGRTSGGGYEQYF.

There are a few counts of this clonotype. J is TRBJ2-2 and V is TRBV12-3 or TRBV12-4; TRBD1 matches 8 bases. V lost 4 bases to trimming and J lost 4 bases; unmatched junction nucleotides: 5. The CDR3 is made up of 15 amino acids. CDR3 protein: CASSSPDRATGELFF. CDR3 in DNA: TGTGCCAGCAGTTCGCCGGACAGGGCCACCGGGGAGCTGTTTTTT.

This clonotype has only a few counts. The rearrangement uses TRBV3-1 and TRBJ2-7; D is undetermined. CDR1 LGHDT and CDR2 YNNKEL come from the germline V gene (reference sequence). The CDR3 contains 16 residues. Trimming took off 1 base at V and 0 bases at J, with 13 bases between the two ends. In DNA, the CDR3 is TGTGCCAGCAGCCAAGGACATCCGTACAGCTCCTACGAGCAGTACTTC. The encoded protein is CASSQGHPYSSYEQYF.

This clonotype was detected only a few times. The chain employs TRBV18 and TRBJ1-2, with 9 bases aligning to TRBD1. This CDR3 comprises 14 residues. V lost 3 bases and J lost 7; bases outside the gene matches: 6. The germline V gene has CDR1 KGHSH and CDR2 LQKENI. Here the CDR3 reads CASSPGTGKRGYTF. CDR3 in DNA: TGTGCCAGCTCACCGGGGACAGGGAAGCGTGGCTACACCTTC.

This clonotype was observed at least ten times. The chain employs TRBV14 and TRBJ2-5; a possible D gene is TRBD1 (6 bases). Per the germline V gene, CDR1 is SGHDN and CDR2 is FVKESK. V was trimmed by 0 bases and J by 3 bases, leaving 14 bases between them. This CDR3 has 16 residues. As DNA, the CDR3 is TGTGCCAGCAGCCAAGATATAGGGACAAGGGAAGAGACCCAGTACTTC. Translated: CASSQDIGTREETQYF.

This clonotype was seen ten or more times. V gene TRBV12-3 or TRBV12-4 combines with J gene TRBJ2-3; possible D gene TRBD2, 5 bases. This CDR3 contains 16 residues. Between the trimmed V and J ends, which lost 0 bases and 6 bases, there was a span of 16 bases. The CDR3 region has the DNA TGTGCCAGCAGTTTAGCGCTTCCAGCTCGCGGGGATACGCAGTATTTT. It yields the protein CASSLALPARGDTQYF.

The rearrangement joins TRBV27 to TRBJ1-2; TRBD1 is a possible D gene (5 bases). Trimming pared 5 bases from V and 0 bases from J, leaving 19 bases between. The CDR3 extends over 17 amino acids. Germline CDR1 MNHEY, CDR2 SMNVEV (reference sequence). This CDR3 reads CASSADRLPESNYGYTF. CDR3 DNA sequence: TGTGCCAGCAGTGCAGACAGACTACCTGAATCTAACTATGGCTACACCTTC.

In this sample, this clonotype turned up many times. The V and J genes are TRBV5-1 and TRBJ1-4; 9 positions agree with TRBD1. V was clipped by 0 bases and J by 8 bases; unmatched bases: 11. The CDR3 has 17 amino acids. CDR1 and CDR2 (germline): SGHRS, YFSETQ. In DNA form, the CDR3 reads TGCGCCAGCAGCTTGGCCTGCTACAGGGGGCAGGGAGAAAAACTGTTTTTT. Its protein is CASSLACYRGQGEKLFF. The entire variable domain, with the rest obtained from reference TRBV5-1 and TRBJ1-4, is as follows: KAGVTQTPRYLIKTRGQQVTLSCSPISGHRSVSWYQQTPGQGLQFLFEYFSETQRNKGNFPGRFSGRQFSNSRSEMNVSTLELGDSALYLCASSLACYRGQGEKLFFGSGTQLSVL.

As concerns this clonotype: The junction departs from the called germline gene at one end, perhaps through a read error. The J gene is TRBJ2-2, the V gene TRBV10-3; tentatively, D is TRBD2 (5 bases). The CDR3 is made up of 12 amino acids. CDR1 ENHRY and CDR2 SYGVKD come from the germline V gene. The DNA for the CDR3 is TGTGCCAACAGTGGCGGGTTCGGGGAGCTGTTTTTT. As protein: CANSGGFGELFF.

V usage is TRBV12-3 or TRBV12-4 and J usage is TRBJ2-7, with D maybe TRBD1 (7 bases). V was cut by 8 bases and J by 1 base, with 18 bases left in between. This CDR3 comprises 15 residues. Written as DNA, the CDR3 is TGTGCCAGCGGTATCGGACAGGACTATTCCTACGAGCAGTACTTC. Its protein product is CASGIGQDYSYEQYF.

This clonotype was seen only a few times. In nucleotides, the CDR3 is TGTGCCAGCAGCCCACCGTCGAGCGGCTACGAGCAGTACTTC. Amino acid sequence: CASSPPSSGYEQYF. The V and J genes are TRBV9 and TRBJ2-7; D is perhaps TRBD2 (5 bases). Germline loops: CDR1 SGDLS, CDR2 YYNGEE. Deletions cut 4 bases from V and 3 bases from J, with 14 bases between. This CDR3 is 14 amino acids long.

A few counts support this clonotype. CDR3 DNA: TGCGCCAGCAGCGGACAGGGTTTCGGGGAGCTGTTTTTT. It yields the protein CASSGQGFGELFF. This chain connects TRBV10-2 to TRBJ2-2, with 8 bases lining up with TRBD1. The CDR3 has 13 amino acids. V shed 6 bases, J shed 7 bases, and the junction held 4 bases outside the gene matches. Germline CDR1 and CDR2: WSHSY and SAAADI.